This entry lists 24 T cell receptor beta chains sequenced from one sample in a study of beta chain features in type 1 diabetes (dated 2018 in TCRdb). The library was produced with the immunoSEQ multiplex PCR assay. The High Capacity cDNA Reverse Transcription Kit was used to reverse transcribe all of the isolated RNA, meaning that expressed TCRB transcripts were what got sequenced. As stored in TCRdb, this immuneACCESS dataset retains in-frame rearrangements with V and J assigned. A fraction of the clones does not appear; measured against another copy, unresolved V genes explain less than half of the discrepancy, and the remainder lacks a known reason. The sample data list 60,000 or so clones, and around 63% of these were observed just once. The top ten clonotypes cover 2.2% of the sample. Material for sequencing was Tregs from blood. The intended sense of this specimen's cell subset or site label: regulatory CD4+ T cells. These receptors all come from a woman between 18 and 30 years old in good health.

V gene TRBV7-2 combines with J gene TRBJ2-3; D unresolved. The germline V gene encodes CDR1 SGHTA and CDR2 FQGNSA. CDR3 length: 11 amino acids. The V gene lost 5 bases and the J gene lost 4 bases, with 4 bases spanning the gap. The CDR3 here is CASSRSDTQYF. The CDR3 region has the DNA TGTGCCAGCAGCCGTTCAGATACGCAGTATTTT.

This clone was seen only a few times. This sequence joins TRBV5-1 and TRBJ2-7, with D possibly TRBD1 on 5 matching bases. The V and J ends lost 4 bases and 5 bases respectively, with 16 bases between them. Germline lookup yields CDR1 SGHRS and CDR2 YFSETQ. This CDR3 is 14 amino acids long. The CDR3 region has the DNA TGCGCCAGCAGCATCAGGGATGCGGCCAACGAGCAGTACTTC. Translated, it gives CASSIRDAANEQYF.

The CDR3 region is CASSPRTGDEQFF. CDR3 DNA: TGTGCCAGCAGCCCGCGGACTGGGGATGAGCAGTTCTTC. The chain combines TRBV9 with TRBJ2-1, with D tentatively TRBD2 (5 bases). V shed 4 bases and J shed 8 bases, with 13 bases lying between them. This CDR3 region has 13 residues. Germline CDR1 SGDLS, CDR2 YYNGEE.

This chain's CDR3 is CASRAGTSGTSDTQYF. The CDR3 DNA is TGCGCCAGCAGAGCCGGGACTAGCGGAACTTCAGATACGCAGTATTTT. The V and J genes are TRBV5-1 and TRBJ2-3; 11 bases agree with TRBD2. The CDR3 is 16 amino acids. Germline assignment: CDR1 SGHRS and CDR2 YFSETQ. V dropped 5 bases and J dropped 4; count of bases not matched to a gene: 9.

The chain recombines TRBV7-8 with TRBJ2-7; 13 bases map to TRBD2. CDR1 is SGHVS, CDR2 FQNEAQ, per germline. V lost 5 bases, J lost 3 bases, and 1 base stayed unmatched. This CDR3 spans 14 amino acids. The DNA for the CDR3 is TGTGCCAGCAGCAGGACTAGCGGGGGCTACGAGCAGTACTTC. It codes for CASSRTSGGYEQYF.

This chain links TRBV18 with TRBJ2-2; TRBD2 matches at 10 bases. Germline CDR1 reads KGHSH; CDR2 reads LQKENI. The CDR3 sequence is 16 residues long. V gave up 3 bases and J gave up 1 base; unmatched junction bases: 2. The CDR3 DNA is TGTGCCAGCTCACCGAGGACTAGCGGGAACACCGGGGAGCTGTTTTTT. Translating gives CASSPRTSGNTGELFF.

The V gene is TRBV6-1, the J gene TRBJ1-1; 7 positions match TRBD1. With V trimmed by 0 bases and J by 2 bases, 3 bases remained unmatched. This CDR3 contains 15 residues. The germline V gene has CDR1 MNHNS and CDR2 SASEGT. The CDR3 is CASSEARQGNTEAFF. DNA of the CDR3: TGTGCCAGCAGTGAAGCAAGACAGGGAAACACTGAAGCTTTCTTT.

V gene TRBV7-9 combines with J gene TRBJ2-3, with TRBD1 identical over 7 bases. Germline V gene sequence: CDR1 SEHNR, CDR2 FQNEAQ (reference sequence). The trim removed 8 bases at V and 3 bases at J, leaving 5 bases unmatched. The CDR3 length is 13 residues. The chain's CDR3 is CASDQGDTDTQYF. CDR3 in DNA: TGTGCCAGCGACCAGGGGGATACAGATACGCAGTATTTT. Full variable domain (rest looked up from reference TRBV7-9 and TRBJ2-3): DTGVSQNPRHKITKRGQNVTFRCDPISEHNRLYWYRQTLGQGPEFLTYFQNEAQLEKSRLLSDRFSAERPKGSFSTLEIQRTEQGDSAMYLCASDQGDTDTQYFGPGTRLTVL.

J is TRBJ2-7 and V is TRBV11-3; D ambiguous. The CDR3 runs to 14 residues. Trimming left V 3 bases short and J 2 bases short, with 11 bases between. Per germline, CDR1 SGHNT and CDR2 YENEEA. The CDR3 sequence: CASSFRSQAYEQYF. DNA for the CDR3: TGTGCCAGCAGCTTCAGGTCTCAGGCCTACGAGCAGTACTTC.

The chain couples TRBV5-6 to TRBJ2-7, with TRBD2 as a possible D gene (6 bases). V lost 4 bases and J 6 bases, leaving 29 bases between the germline ends. Germline lookup yields CDR1 SGHDT and CDR2 YYEEEE. The CDR3 covers 18 residues. CDR3 DNA: TGTGCCAGCAGCCATCCTAACGCGGGACTTGGGTTCTCTATCGAGCAGTACTTC. Amino acid sequence: CASSHPNAGLGFSIEQYF.

This chain uses TRBV6-1 with TRBJ1-1, with 7 bases aligning to TRBD1. CDR1 is MNHNS and CDR2 is SASEGT in the germline V gene. Unmatched junction bases numbered 5, after V lost 3 bases and J lost 1 base. This CDR3 has 15 amino acids. For the CDR3, the DNA is TGTGCCAGCAGTGAGACAGGGAGTGGGAACACTGAAGCTTTCTTT. Protein product: CASSETGSGNTEAFF.

As DNA, the CDR3 is TGTGCCAGCAGCTTAAGTGGCCTAGCGGGAGTAACCCGGTACTTC. This gives the protein CASSLSGLAGVTRYF. J is TRBJ2-4 and V is TRBV7-2; 10 nucleotides agree with TRBD2. Looked up from germline, CDR1 is SGHTA and CDR2 is FQGNSA. CDR3 length equals 15 residues. V was pared by 2 bases and J by 15 bases, with 13 bases of the junction left unmatched.

The chain carries TRBV4-2 and TRBJ2-1; D unclear. Germline CDR1 LGHNA, CDR2 YNFKEQ. CDR3 length equals 16 residues. V lost 0 bases to trimming and J lost 3 bases, with 12 bases between them. Written as DNA, the CDR3 is TGTGCCAGCAGCCAAGACGCGAAAGCTTTCTACAATGAGCAGTTCTTC. Amino acid sequence: CASSQDAKAFYNEQFF.

This clone has a handful of counts. The CDR3 region has the DNA TGTGCCAGCAGTCGCGGACAGCTAAACACTGAAGCTTTCTTT. It translates to CASSRGQLNTEAFF. The V call is TRBV7-9, the J call TRBJ1-1, with D perhaps matching TRBD1 (6 bases). Trimming stripped 6 bases from V and 2 bases from J, with 13 bases between. This CDR3 region has 14 residues. Germline V gene data show CDR1 as SEHNR and CDR2 as FQNEAQ (reference sequence).

The rearrangement uses TRBV18 and TRBJ2-4, with D possibly being TRBD1 (6 bases). V was clipped by 3 bases and J by 8 bases, with 14 bases between them. This CDR3 comprises 14 residues. The germline CDR1 and CDR2 sequences are KGHSH and LQKENI. CDR3 in amino acids: CASSPESRGDIQYF. The CDR3 nucleotides are TGTGCCAGCTCACCTGAATCCAGGGGTGACATTCAGTACTTC.

The chain carries TRBV6-1 and TRBJ1-2, with 7 bases aligning to TRBD1. The germline gives CDR1 MNHNS, CDR2 SASEGT. The CDR3 is made up of 15 amino acids. With V trimmed by 1 base and J by 2 bases, 4 bases remained unmatched. This CDR3 is CASSEDRGLNYGYTF. The CDR3 region has the DNA TGTGCCAGCAGTGAAGACAGGGGCCTGAACTATGGCTACACCTTC.

This chain joins TRBV15 and TRBJ2-7; D might be TRBD1 (6 bases). Between the trimmed V and J ends, which lost 2 bases and 2 bases, there was a span of 13 bases. CDR1 is LNHNV, CDR2 YYDKDF, per germline (reference sequence). This CDR3 has 15 residues. CDR3 protein: CATSRLQGVAYEQYF. CDR3 nucleotide sequence: TGTGCCACCAGCAGACTACAGGGAGTGGCCTACGAGCAGTACTTC.

The chain recombines TRBV11-2 with TRBJ1-5, with D perhaps matching TRBD1 (6 bases). The germline V and J ends were trimmed by 4 bases and 4 bases, with 14 bases remaining between them. Germline lookup yields CDR1 SGHAT and CDR2 FQNNGV. CDR3 size: 15 residues. The CDR3 DNA follows: TGTGCCAGCAGCTATTCTCGGACAGCGAATCAGCCCCAGCATTTT. Translated, it gives CASSYSRTANQPQHF. The full variable domain, its missing parts supplied by reference TRBV11-2 and TRBJ1-5, is EAGVAQSPRYKIIEKRQSVAFWCNPISGHATLYWYQQILGQGPKLLIQFQNNGVVDDSQLPKDRFSAERLKGVDSTLKIQPAKLEDSAVYLCASSYSRTANQPQHFGDGTRLSIL.

The rearrangement joins TRBV29-1 to TRBJ1-1; D is ambiguous. The V gene's germline CDR1 is SQVTM and CDR2 ANQGSEA. Trimming left V 5 bases short and J 1 base short, with 14 bases between. CDR3 length: 14 residues. The CDR3 spells CSVRRSAENTEAFF. In nucleotides, the CDR3 is TGCAGCGTTCGACGCAGCGCAGAGAACACTGAAGCTTTCTTT.

This clone occurred a few times. The chain joins TRBV7-2 to TRBJ1-4; D ambiguous. Germline CDR1 SGHTA, CDR2 FQGNSA. Trimming stripped 5 bases from V and 8 bases from J, with 18 bases between. This CDR3 region has 15 residues. The CDR3: CASSLNGRKGEKLFF. CDR3 nucleotides: TGTGCCAGCAGCCTAAATGGGAGGAAGGGAGAAAAACTGTTTTTT.

J is TRBJ2-2 and V is TRBV7-2; 7 bases are a match to TRBD2. Germline trimming cut 5 bases from V and 5 bases from J; bases unmatched to any gene: 11. CDR3 length: 16 amino acids. Germline lookup yields CDR1 SGHTA and CDR2 FQGNSA. CDR3 sequence: CASSPGIQRGTGELFF. The CDR3 nucleotides are TGTGCCAGCAGCCCTGGCATCCAGCGGGGTACCGGGGAGCTGTTTTTT.

This clone was found once. The genes are TRBV29-1 and TRBJ2-1, with 7 bases lining up with TRBD2. The CDR3 consists of 14 residues. The germline V gene encodes CDR1 SQVTM and CDR2 ANQGSEA. Germline trimming cut 5 bases from V and 2 bases from J; bases unmatched to any gene: 6. The CDR3 protein is CSVSPSGPYNEQFF. In DNA, the CDR3 is TGCAGCGTTTCTCCTAGCGGACCCTACAATGAGCAGTTCTTC.

The chain is built from TRBV7-9 and TRBJ1-1; TRBD1 matches 9 bases. CDR1 SEHNR and CDR2 FQNEAQ come from the germline V gene (reference sequence). J was trimmed by 6 bases and V by 6 bases; bases with no gene match: 11. This CDR3 spans 15 amino acids. The CDR3 coding sequence is TGTGCCAGCAGTCAACCGGGACAGGGTTTTGCTGAAGCTTTCTTT. Protein product: CASSQPGQGFAEAFF.

This clone was seen a single time. The chain combines TRBV5-1 with TRBJ1-2; weak D call: TRBD1 (6 bases). CDR1 is SGHRS and CDR2 is YFSETQ in the germline V gene. The CDR3 runs 13 residues. V gave up 4 bases and J gave up 5 bases, with 12 bases separating them. The CDR3 reads CASSPPGEYGYTF. The CDR3 nucleotides read TGCGCCAGCAGCCCGCCAGGGGAATATGGCTACACCTTC. Based on the CDR3 plus reference TRBV5-1 and TRBJ1-2, the full variable domain is KAGVTQTPRYLIKTRGQQVTLSCSPISGHRSVSWYQQTPGQGLQFLFEYFSETQRNKGNFPGRFSGRQFSNSRSEMNVSTLELGDSALYLCASSPPGEYGYTFGSGTRLTVV.